Listed here are 18 T cell receptor beta chains from one sample, sequenced in a study of PD-1 blockade in classical Hodgkin lymphoma (dated by TCRdb to about 2020). In the paper's terms, the time point label means: newly diagnosed, previously untreated cHL patient sample. CD4+ T cells were purified from thawed PBMCs by magnetic negative selection with a Miltenyi CD4+ T cell isolation kit. The library was built by means of the immunoSEQ multiplex PCR assay. Entries here come from immuneACCESS through TCRdb and include only in-frame sequences with V and J called. Some clones fail to appear in such tables; in the studies checked, an unresolved V gene covers under half of the shortfall, and the cause of the remainder is unknown. For this sample the table gives 20,000 to 25,000 clones, of which more than 85% were detected only once. 0.41% of the sample is taken by the ten largest. The source material was CD4+ T cells from blood. The receptor set was obtained from a human donor with classical Hodgkin lymphoma.

The chain couples TRBV27 to TRBJ1-1, with 8 bases that match TRBD1. Looked up from germline, CDR1 is MNHEY and CDR2 is SMNVEV (reference sequence). J was trimmed by 5 bases and V by 5 bases; bases with no gene match: 4. The length of the CDR3 is 13 residues. The CDR3 here is CASSQYRGTEAFF. The DNA of the CDR3 is TGTGCCAGCAGTCAGTACAGGGGGACTGAAGCTTTCTTT.

The rearrangement uses TRBV5-1 and TRBJ1-2, with 9 bases matching TRBD1. Per the germline V gene, CDR1 is SGHRS and CDR2 is YFSETQ. The CDR3 totals 16 residues. J gave up 4 bases and V 5 bases, and 12 bases lay outside the gene matches. The CDR3 reads CASRRTGGAGTYGYTF. The CDR3, as DNA: TGCGCCAGCAGGCGCACAGGGGGCGCCGGAACCTATGGCTACACCTTC.

The rearrangement links TRBV6-1 to TRBJ1-1; TRBD1 might be the D (5 bases). The CDR3 has 15 residues. Trimming took 8 bases from V and 6 from J, leaving 22 bases between them. The germline V gene encodes CDR1 MNHNS and CDR2 SASEGT. The CDR3 coding sequence is TGTGCCAGCCCGCGCTTCCAGGGCCTTTTCGCTGAAGCTTTCTTT. Translating it yields CASPRFQGLFAEAFF.

This sequence joins TRBV2 and TRBJ2-1; 9 bases map to TRBD2. J was trimmed by 6 bases and V by 6 bases; bases with no gene match: 15. In germline, CDR1 is SNHLY, CDR2 FYNNEI. The CDR3 spans 17 residues. For the CDR3, the DNA is TGTGCCAGCAGGAGGGCCGAACTAGCGGGCCCTCCCAATGAGCAGTTCTTC. Translated, it gives CASRRAELAGPPNEQFF. Combining the CDR3 with reference TRBV2 and TRBJ2-1 gives the whole variable domain EPEVTQTPSHQVTQMGQEVILRCVPISNHLYFYWYRQILGQKVEFLVSFYNNEISEKSEIFDDQFSVERPDGSNFTLKIRSTKLEDSAMYFCASRRAELAGPPNEQFFGPGTRLTVL.

This clone was observed a single time. The CDR3 reads CASSRTSLRTESIGDNYGYTF. The CDR3 DNA is TGCGCCAGCAGCAGAACCAGCCTTCGGACGGAATCAATCGGGGATAACTATGGCTACACCTTC. The J gene is TRBJ1-2, the V gene TRBV4-1; D unresolved. Trimming stripped 5 bases from V and 1 base from J, with 32 bases between. CDR1 and CDR2 from the germline V gene are MGHRA and YSYEKL. The CDR3 is 21 residues long.

The rearrangement joins TRBV21-1 to TRBJ2-7; the table assigns TRBD1, which was not confirmed against the DNA. TRBV21-1 is recorded as a pseudogene. The CDR3 contains 14 residues. This chain's CDR3 is CASSKGRGSYEQYF. The CDR3 DNA follows: TGTGCCAGCAGCAAGGGAAGGGGTAGCTACGAGCAGTACTTC.

J is TRBJ2-5 and V is TRBV7-8; D is uncertain. The J call could be wrong; TRBJ2-7 is a better fit for the DNA end. Germline V gives CDR1 SGHVS, CDR2 FQNEAQ. The CDR3 covers 13 residues. CDR3: CASSYDFSYEQYF. In DNA, the CDR3 is TGTGCCAGCAGCTACGACTTTTCCTACGAGCAGTACTTC.

The chain employs TRBV19 and TRBJ1-2; D unclear. CDR1 LNHDA and CDR2 SQIVND come from the germline V gene (reference sequence). CDR3 size: 12 residues. V lost 7 bases and J lost 8, with 14 bases in between. The chain's CDR3 is CASTLVGEGYTF. In nucleotides, the CDR3 is TGTGCCAGTACCCTCGTCGGGGAGGGCTACACCTTC.

This clone showed up just a few times. The sample carries other DNA sequences with the same CDR3. V usage is TRBV4-2 and J usage is TRBJ2-3, with 8 positions matching TRBD2. V was pared by 0 bases and J by 1 base, with 0 bases of the junction left unmatched. Germline CDR1 LGHNA, CDR2 YNFKEQ. The CDR3 runs to 15 residues. CDR3 amino acids: CASSQELAGTDTQYF. The CDR3 DNA reads as TGTGCCAGCAGCCAAGAACTAGCGGGCACAGATACGCAGTATTTT.

The chain is built from TRBV13 and TRBJ1-2; TRBD1 is a possible D gene (5 bases). The CDR3 length is 17 residues. Trimming cost V 4 bases and J 8 bases, with 26 bases left between them. Germline V gene sequence: CDR1 PRHDT, CDR2 FYEKMQ (reference sequence). CDR3 DNA: TGTGCCAGCAGCTCCCCACCGGCCCGTACAGGCAGAGGCGGCTACACCTTC. This codes for CASSSPPARTGRGGYTF. The whole variable domain, filled in from reference TRBV13 and TRBJ1-2, reads AAGVIQSPRHLIKEKRETATLKCYPIPRHDTVYWYQQGPGQDPQFLISFYEKMQSDKGSIPDRFSAQQFSDYHSELNMSSLELGDSALYFCASSSPPARTGRGGYTFGSGTRLTVV.

The chain recombines TRBV6-5 with TRBJ2-4; 9 positions agree with TRBD1. J was trimmed by 7 bases and V by 0 bases; bases with no gene match: 4. Germline V lookup: CDR1 MNHEY, CDR2 SVGAGI. This CDR3 has 15 amino acids. CDR3 coding DNA: TGTGCCAGCAGTTACTCGGGACAGGGCTTGAACATTCAGTACTTC. It yields the protein CASSYSGQGLNIQYF.

CDR3 sequence (DNA): TGCGCCAGCAGCCTTCCGGGACAGGGGGCGGCTGGCTACACCTTC. Amino acid sequence: CASSLPGQGAAGYTF. This sequence joins TRBV4-1 and TRBJ1-2; 12 nucleotides match TRBD1. Per germline, CDR1 MGHRA and CDR2 YSYEKL. The CDR3 runs to 15 residues. Germline trimming cut 4 bases from V and 7 bases from J; bases unmatched to any gene: 7.

The chain employs TRBV19 and TRBJ1-1, with unresolved D. Looked up from germline, CDR1 is LNHDA and CDR2 is SQIVND (reference sequence). The CDR3 contains 12 residues. V dropped 10 bases and J dropped 1 base, with 10 bases sitting between them. The CDR3 spells CATLRGNTEAFF. CDR3 DNA: TGTGCCACTCTCCGAGGGAACACTGAAGCTTTCTTT.

The genes are TRBV4-2 and TRBJ1-2; perhaps TRBD1 as D (5 bases). The CDR3 extends over 15 amino acids. The V gene lost 3 bases and the J gene lost 3 bases, with 14 bases spanning the gap. Germline V CDR1 and CDR2: LGHNA, YNFKEQ. CDR3 region: CASSQRTGGDYGYTF. The CDR3 DNA reads as TGTGCCAGCAGCCAGCGGACCGGAGGGGACTATGGCTACACCTTC.

The genes are TRBV7-2 and TRBJ2-4; 9 bases map to TRBD2. CDR1 SGHTA and CDR2 FQGNSA come from the germline V gene. V trimming: 7 bases; J trimming: 0 bases; junction bases outside the gene matches: 13. This CDR3 has 18 amino acids. The chain's CDR3 is CASTGGSGGLVAKNIQYF. In DNA, the CDR3 is TGTGCCAGCACCGGGGGTAGCGGGGGCCTTGTAGCCAAAAACATTCAGTACTTC.

The rearrangement uses TRBV5-1 and TRBJ1-1; weak D call: TRBD1 (6 bases). The CDR3 has 15 amino acids. V lost 4 bases to trimming and J lost 4 bases, with 17 bases between them. The germline V gene has CDR1 SGHRS and CDR2 YFSETQ. CDR3 coding DNA: TGCGCCAGCAGCGCTGGACAGTCCGGGGGCACTGAAGCTTTCTTT. Translating it yields CASSAGQSGGTEAFF.

In this sample, this clone turned up once. The chain couples TRBV29-1 to TRBJ2-7; weak D call: TRBD2 (5 bases). Germline V gene lookup returns CDR1 SQVTM and CDR2 ANQGSEA. Between the trimmed V and J ends, which lost 7 bases and 6 bases, there was a span of 16 bases. This CDR3 contains 12 residues. This chain's CDR3 is CSDLRGIFEQYF. In nucleotides, the CDR3 is TGCAGCGATCTACGGGGAATCTTCGAGCAGTACTTC.

V gene TRBV28 combines with J gene TRBJ1-2; D call uncertain. Germline CDR1 MDHEN, CDR2 SYDVKM. The CDR3 sequence is 14 residues long. V lost 6 bases, J lost 0 bases, and 11 bases lay in between. CDR3 nucleotides: TGTGCCAGCAGCCTCAAAGCTTCTAACTATGGCTACACCTTC. It yields the protein CASSLKASNYGYTF.